This T cell receptor (beta chain) originates from a study of blood T cell repertoires in COVID-19. This clone has just a few counts. In germline, CDR1 is GTSNPN, CDR2 SVGIG (reference sequence). Losses at the gene ends were 2 bases for V and 7 bases for J; bases not matched to a gene: 10. The CDR3 is made up of 14 amino acids. Assay: immunoSEQ multiplex PCR; the TCRdb copy retains only in-frame clones and omits some. This table has 350,000 to 450,000 clones, roughly 90% appearing once. The sample comprised peripheral blood. This chain joins TRBV30 and TRBJ1-2; 7 bases align to TRBD1. The clonotype originates from a man aged 35 to 55 with acute or convalescent COVID-19. CDR3 in amino acids: CAWSRTGAVFGYTF. CDR3 coding DNA: TGTGCCTGGAGTCGTACAGGGGCCGTTTTTGGCTACACCTTC.